The 28 T cell receptor beta chains presented below share a single source sample, sequenced in a study of somatic mutations in cytotoxic T cells in rheumatoid arthritis (dated by TCRdb to 2015 to 2018). Library creation used the immunoSEQ multiplex PCR assay. In TCRdb, the immuneACCESS table is reduced to in-frame sequences with V and J assigned. These tables do not hold every clone; where another copy was compared, an unresolved V gene accounts for under half, and the others remain unexplained. The sample table records 2,500 to 3,000 clones; 92% of these occur just once. The ten largest clones add up to more than 12% of the sample. The sample comprised CD8+ T cells sorted from blood. These receptors all stem from a young woman with rheumatoid arthritis.

The rearrangement uses TRBV18 and TRBJ2-1, with D possibly TRBD2 on 5 matching bases. Germline V gives CDR1 KGHSH, CDR2 LQKENI. The CDR3 contains 12 residues. The V end was cut by 2 bases, the J end by 8 bases, with 7 bases between. This CDR3 reads CASSPEGYEQFF. CDR3 nucleotide sequence: TGTGCCAGCTCACCAGAGGGATATGAGCAGTTCTTC.

The chain uses TRBV6-5 and TRBJ1-4, with 8 bases aligning to TRBD1. CDR3 size: 14 residues. The V gene's germline CDR1 is MNHEY and CDR2 SVGAGI. The J segment lost 5 bases and the V segment lost 2 bases, leaving 1 base of the junction unmatched. The CDR3 spells CASSYDRGNEKLFF. The DNA of the CDR3 is TGTGCCAGCAGTTACGACAGGGGCAATGAAAAACTGTTTTTT.

This sequence joins TRBV28 and TRBJ1-6; D possibly corresponds to TRBD1 (6 bases). Trimming removed 5 bases at V and 7 bases at J, with 18 bases between. CDR3 length equals 16 residues. Per germline, CDR1 MDHEN and CDR2 SYDVKM. CDR3 sequence: CASSGRTVPGNSPLHF. The CDR3 DNA sequence: TGTGCCAGCAGTGGACGGACAGTACCCGGGAATTCACCCCTCCACTTT.

The J gene is TRBJ1-3, the V gene TRBV30; D might be TRBD1 (6 bases). Trimming cost V 7 bases and J 2 bases, with 12 bases left between them. The CDR3 loop spans 13 amino acids. CDR1 is GTSNPN, CDR2 SVGIG, per germline (reference sequence). The CDR3 sequence: CASDTGPGNTIYF. The CDR3 region has the DNA TGTGCCTCGGATACAGGGCCTGGAAACACCATATATTTT.

About this clone itself: Compared with germline, one end of the junction differs, possibly owing to a read error. The V call is TRBV5-6, the J call TRBJ1-1, with D possibly TRBD1 on 6 matching bases. From germline, CDR1 is SGHDT and CDR2 YYEEEE. This CDR3 comprises 14 residues. This CDR3 is CANSGGEALTEAFF. Written as DNA, the CDR3 is TGTGCCAACAGCGGGGGCGAAGCGCTCACTGAAGCTTTCTTT.

The CDR3 spells CASSLATGGSLSGANVLTF. In DNA form, the CDR3 reads TGTGCCAGCAGCTTAGCGACAGGGGGTTCCCTCTCTGGGGCCAACGTCCTGACTTTC. The chain is built from TRBV7-9 and TRBJ2-6; 9 bases align to TRBD1. This CDR3 comprises 19 residues. Germline V CDR1 and CDR2: SEHNR, FQNEAQ (reference sequence). V lost 0 bases and J lost 0; bases outside the gene matches: 6.

The sample holds one count of this clone. Germline is not matched at one junction end, which may reflect a read error. In the same sample, other DNA sequences code for this CDR3. J is TRBJ2-1 and V is TRBV7-2, with a weak D call TRBD2 (6 bases). The CDR3 is made up of 13 amino acids. Germline V gene sequence: CDR1 SGHTA, CDR2 FQGNSA. In DNA form, the CDR3 reads TGTGCCAGCAGCCCCGGGACTTACAATGAGCAATTCTTC. Its protein product is CASSPGTYNEQFF.

This clone was recorded once. V gene TRBV29-1 combines with J gene TRBJ2-1; 11 nucleotides agree with TRBD2. Germline V gene data show CDR1 as SQVTM and CDR2 as ANQGSEA. The CDR3 extends over 14 amino acids. J gave up 4 bases and V 6 bases, and 5 bases lay outside the gene matches. CDR3 in amino acids: CSVLSGRDYNEQFF. CDR3 DNA sequence: TGCAGCGTCCTTAGCGGGAGGGATTACAATGAGCAGTTCTTC.

The chain is built from TRBV11-2 and TRBJ1-1; D call uncertain. V was clipped by 5 bases and J by 3 bases, with 16 bases between them. CDR1 SGHAT and CDR2 FQNNGV come from the germline V gene. This CDR3 region has 15 residues. The CDR3 DNA reads as TGTGCCAGCAGCCGGACTAGAGGCGAGTACACTGAAGCTTTCTTT. Protein sequence: CASSRTRGEYTEAFF.

This clone was picked up one time. The J gene is TRBJ2-1, the V gene TRBV2; 9 bases map to TRBD2. V lost 8 bases to trimming and J lost 8 bases; unmatched junction nucleotides: 10. The CDR3 runs to 14 residues. Germline loops: CDR1 SNHLY, CDR2 FYNNEI. CDR3 sequence: CASVRLADRDEQFF. Written as DNA, the CDR3 is TGTGCCAGCGTACGACTAGCGGATCGGGATGAGCAGTTCTTC.

The J gene is TRBJ2-3, the V gene TRBV27, with 9 bases lining up with TRBD2. Germline V gives CDR1 MNHEY, CDR2 SMNVEV (reference sequence). CDR3 length: 13 amino acids. The CDR3, as DNA: TGTGCTTCAAGGGCGGGAGGGTTAGATACGCAGTATTTT. Translated, it gives CASRAGGLDTQYF.

This chain uses TRBV10-1 with TRBJ2-3; the D is unclear. CDR1 is WNHNN and CDR2 is SYGVQD in the germline V gene (reference sequence). Trimming left V 8 bases short and J 0 bases short, with 9 bases between. The CDR3 is 13 residues long. The CDR3 DNA follows: TGCGCCAGCGGAGACTCTAGCACAGATACGCAGTATTTT. Encoded protein: CASGDSSTDTQYF.

This clone appeared a single time. The chain recombines TRBV19 with TRBJ1-6, with TRBD1 matching 8 bases. Looked up from germline, CDR1 is LNHDA and CDR2 is SQIVND (reference sequence). The CDR3 length is 12 residues. Germline trimming cut 8 bases from V and 9 bases from J; bases unmatched to any gene: 3. CDR3: CASGTGGSPLHF. CDR3 DNA: TGTGCCAGTGGGACAGGCGGTTCACCCCTCCACTTT.

This rearrangement joins TRBV7-2 to TRBJ2-5, with a possible D match to TRBD2 (6 bases). V lost 4 bases and J 0 bases, leaving 12 bases between the germline ends. CDR3 length equals 15 residues. Germline V gene lookup returns CDR1 SGHTA and CDR2 FQGNSA. The CDR3 loop reads CASSWGLMYQETQYF. CDR3 nucleotide sequence: TGTGCCAGCAGCTGGGGACTTATGTACCAAGAGACCCAGTACTTC. The complete variable domain, with remaining parts taken from reference TRBV7-2 and TRBJ2-5, reads GAGVSQSPSNKVTEKGKDVELRCDPISGHTALYWYRQSLGQGLEFLIYFQGNSAPDKSGLPSDRFSAERTGGSVSTLTIQRTQQEDSAVYLCASSWGLMYQETQYFGPGTRLLVL.

The CDR3 sequence: CASSQDHGGLRNSPLHF. As DNA, the CDR3 is TGCGCCAGCAGCCAAGATCATGGGGGGTTGAGGAATTCACCCCTCCACTTT. This chain links TRBV4-1 with TRBJ1-6; maybe TRBD1 (5 bases). The germline V gene has CDR1 MGHRA and CDR2 YSYEKL. CDR3 size: 17 residues. V lost 0 bases and J lost 7, with 16 bases in between.

The chain couples TRBV4-1 to TRBJ2-7, with 9 bases fitting TRBD2. Trimming took 0 bases from V and 5 from J; bases not matched to a gene: 11. CDR3 length: 17 residues. Germline loops: CDR1 MGHRA, CDR2 YSYEKL. CDR3 sequence (DNA): TGCGCCAGCAGCCAAGAGGCGGCGGGAGGGCCTTTCGACGAGCAGTACTTC. Protein: CASSQEAAGGPFDEQYF.

This CDR3 reads CASSSYRDSPNYGYTF. DNA for the CDR3: TGTGCCAGCAGTTCCTATCGGGACAGTCCTAACTATGGCTACACCTTC. The chain has TRBV28 and TRBJ1-2; 7 nucleotides align to TRBD1. Germline V gene lookup returns CDR1 MDHEN and CDR2 SYDVKM. The junction had 8 bases not matched to a gene; V was cut back by 4 bases and J by 0 bases. The length of the CDR3 is 16 residues.

This clone occurred once. This sequence joins TRBV29-1 and TRBJ2-7; no reliable D call. Trimming pared 5 bases from V and 4 bases from J, leaving 12 bases between. Germline V lookup: CDR1 SQVTM, CDR2 ANQGSEA. The CDR3 has 12 amino acids. CDR3 loop: CSVYGRGYEQYF. The CDR3 DNA is TGCAGCGTTTATGGAAGAGGATACGAGCAGTACTTC.

The chain links TRBV7-9 to TRBJ2-1; 13 bases agree with TRBD2. Germline values: CDR1 SEHNR, CDR2 FQNEAQ (reference sequence). This CDR3 has 16 amino acids. V lost 5 bases and J lost 6; bases outside the gene matches: 7. In nucleotides, the CDR3 is TGTGCCAGCAGCCATGGACTAGCGGGAGTTACCAATGAGCAGTTCTTC. This encodes CASSHGLAGVTNEQFF.

This clone was seen more than once but under ten times. This chain links TRBV6-4 with TRBJ1-1; D not certain. V lost 0 bases and J lost 1, with 3 bases in between. Germline CDR1 is MRHNA and CDR2 is SNTAGT. The CDR3 contains 13 residues. Here the CDR3 DNA reads TGTGCCAGCAGTGACTCACAGAACACTGAAGCTTTCTTT. Its protein product is CASSDSQNTEAFF.

This chain connects TRBV19 to TRBJ1-5, with D possibly TRBD1 on 5 matching bases. CDR1 is LNHDA, CDR2 SQIVND, per germline (reference sequence). V was cut by 1 base and J by 6 bases, with 13 bases left in between. The CDR3 spans 15 residues. Here the CDR3 DNA reads TGTGCCAGTAGTATAGCCTGGGGCTCAGGTCAGCCCCAGCATTTT. It codes for CASSIAWGSGQPQHF.

This clone is a singleton in its sample. The identical CDR3 is also encoded by other nucleotide sequences in the sample. This sequence joins TRBV5-6 and TRBJ2-7, with a weak D call TRBD1 (5 bases). Trimming left V 4 bases short and J 6 bases short, with 8 bases between. This CDR3 contains 11 residues. Germline values: CDR1 SGHDT, CDR2 YYEEEE. The CDR3 bases are TGTGCCAGCAGCAGGGGTGGCGAGCAGTACTTC. Translating gives CASSRGGEQYF. The variable domain in full, with the rest retrieved from reference TRBV5-6 and TRBJ2-7, is DAGVTQSPTHLIKTRGQQVTLRCSPKSGHDTVSWYQQALGQGPQFIFQYYEEEERQRGNFPDRFSGHQFPNYSSELNVNALLLGDSALYLCASSRGGEQYFGPGTRLTVT.

V and J are TRBV7-9 and TRBJ2-1; weak D call: TRBD1 (5 bases). The CDR3 has 14 amino acids. Trimming stripped 1 base from V and 9 bases from J, with 13 bases between. From germline, CDR1 is SEHNR and CDR2 FQNEAQ (reference sequence). The CDR3 protein is CASSLGGQAREQFF. The CDR3 DNA sequence: TGTGCCAGCAGCTTAGGGGGCCAAGCGCGTGAGCAGTTCTTC.

This chain links TRBV7-9 with TRBJ2-2, with 7 nucleotides matching TRBD2. Germline values: CDR1 SEHNR, CDR2 FQNEAQ (reference sequence). This CDR3 spans 16 amino acids. Germline trimming cut 1 base from V and 5 bases from J; bases unmatched to any gene: 7. The CDR3 DNA follows: TGTGCCAGCAGCTTAGGAGGACTAGTTAGGACCGGGGAGCTGTTTTTT. Encoded protein: CASSLGGLVRTGELFF.

The chain couples TRBV9 to TRBJ1-1; tentative D call: TRBD1 (5 bases). Trimming removed 5 bases from V and 6 bases from J, with 17 bases in between. The CDR3 loop spans 14 amino acids. Germline CDR1 is SGDLS and CDR2 is YYNGEE. CDR3 in amino acids: CASRALRGGAEAFF. The CDR3 nucleotides are TGTGCCAGCAGAGCCCTTAGGGGAGGAGCTGAAGCTTTCTTT.

The rearrangement uses TRBV27 and TRBJ2-7, with 10 positions matching TRBD1. From germline, CDR1 is MNHEY and CDR2 SMNVEV (reference sequence). The trim removed 5 bases at V and 3 bases at J, leaving 7 bases unmatched. There are 15 residues in the CDR3. The CDR3 here is CASSLGTGAHYEQYF. The CDR3 coding sequence is TGTGCCAGCAGTCTGGGGACAGGGGCCCACTACGAGCAGTACTTC.

The chain has TRBV5-1 and TRBJ2-5; maybe TRBD2 (7 bases). Judging by the DNA end, TRBJ2-7 fits better; the J call may be wrong. This CDR3 comprises 16 residues. Germline V CDR1 and CDR2: SGHRS, YFSETQ. This CDR3 is CASSSPGGGVAYEQYF. CDR3 DNA: TGCGCCAGCAGCAGTCCTGGCGGGGGCGTCGCCTACGAGCAGTACTTC.

The V and J genes are TRBV28 and TRBJ2-3; 10 bases fit TRBD2. V shed 6 bases, J shed 6 bases, and the junction held 12 bases outside the gene matches. Germline CDR1 is MDHEN and CDR2 is SYDVKM. The CDR3 length is 16 residues. The chain's CDR3 is CASRPPSGGSRDTQYF. CDR3 in DNA: TGTGCCAGCAGGCCCCCTAGCGGGGGTTCGAGGGATACGCAGTATTTT.